This TCR beta chain came from a study of CD8 T cells in ankylosing spondylitis. Making use of molecular barcodes, quantitative 5'-RACE generated TCR beta libraries. TCRdb re-analysed the 5' RACE reads in MiXCR, keeping a single row per CDR3 protein. The table lists about 260,000 distinct CDR3 sequences, around 20% of them singletons, with roughly 8% in the top ten. The V gene's germline CDR1 is MDHEN and CDR2 SYDVKM. This CDR3 is 14 amino acids long. V was trimmed by 2 bases and J by 9 bases, leaving 14 bases between them. In the case of this clonotype: What it binds is unknown.

Study results and limitations: A motif of eight highly homologous TCR beta variants was seen as apparently characteristic of ankylosing spondylitis blood. From matched ankylosing spondylitis synovial fluid, disease-linked clones were reportedly recovered at significantly enriched levels.

Sequencing input: blood, either unsorted or a sorted T cell fraction (not recorded which). The clonotype comes from a male donor with ankylosing spondylitis or in good health (not recorded which). V and J are TRBV28 and TRBJ1-5; D is perhaps TRBD1 (5 bases). The CDR3 reads CASSLAGPSGPQHF. The CDR3 DNA reads as TGTGCCAGCAGTTTAGCGGGACCCTCGGGGCCCCAGCATTTT.